Below, 13 T cell receptor beta chains from the same sample are listed, as sequenced in a study of monozygotic twins with cystic fibrosis (dated by TCRdb to 2020 to 2023). The method behind the library was the immunoSEQ multiplex PCR assay. In TCRdb, the immuneACCESS table is reduced to in-frame sequences with V and J assigned. These tables do not hold every clone; where another copy was compared, an unresolved V gene accounts for under half, and the others remain unexplained. In all, the sample holds under 20,000 clones, and 95% to 98% of those were seen once. The ten largest clones add up to more than 1.5% of the sample. The sequenced material came from blood. The source of these receptors is a woman in her twenties or thirties with cystic fibrosis.

This chain uses TRBV13 with TRBJ2-3; D tentatively reads TRBD1 or TRBD2 (6 bases each). Germline V lookup: CDR1 PRHDT, CDR2 FYEKMQ (reference sequence). The CDR3 loop spans 14 amino acids. The V end was cut by 0 bases, the J end by 4 bases, with 8 bases between. CDR3 protein: CASSLGGGADTQYF. CDR3 DNA: TGTGCCAGCAGCTTAGGCGGGGGCGCAGATACGCAGTATTTT.

V usage is TRBV9 and J usage is TRBJ2-5, with 7 bases aligning to TRBD1. J gave up 2 bases and V 0 bases, and 7 bases lay outside the gene matches. Germline V gives CDR1 SGDLS, CDR2 YYNGEE. The CDR3 runs to 16 residues. DNA for the CDR3: TGTGCCAGCAGCGTAGTTGGGACAGCATCTCAAGAGACCCAGTACTTC. Translated, it gives CASSVVGTASQETQYF.

The table lists this clone with a count of one. The gene calls are TRBV4-1 and TRBJ2-2, with D maybe TRBD2 (6 bases). There are 16 residues in the CDR3. Germline-derived CDR1 and CDR2 are MGHRA and YSYEKL. Trimming left V 0 bases short and J 1 base short, with 9 bases between. In DNA, the CDR3 is TGCGCCAGCAGCCAAGAGTCGGGGGAGAACACCGGGGAGCTGTTTTTT. It yields the protein CASSQESGENTGELFF.

The chain links TRBV4-1 to TRBJ2-4; 9 positions match TRBD2. V lost 3 bases and J lost 7; bases outside the gene matches: 10. CDR3 length: 16 amino acids. CDR1 is MGHRA, CDR2 YSYEKL, per germline. The CDR3: CASSQGGGGALNIQYF. Here the CDR3 DNA reads TGCGCCAGCAGCCAGGGAGGCGGGGGGGCCTTGAACATTCAGTACTTC.

The chain links TRBV27 to TRBJ2-3; D gene unclear. The V gene lost 2 bases and the J gene lost 4 bases, with 7 bases spanning the gap. The CDR3 length is 13 residues. In germline, CDR1 is MNHEY, CDR2 SMNVEV (reference sequence). The CDR3 DNA reads as TGTGCCAGCAGTTTAGTTCGGGCAGATACGCAGTATTTT. Translated, it gives CASSLVRADTQYF.

This chain links TRBV6-1 with TRBJ2-5, with D perhaps given as TRBD1 or TRBD2 (7 bases each). Germline assignment: CDR1 MNHNS and CDR2 SASEGT. This CDR3 is 13 amino acids long. The CDR3 region is CSGGGGPQETQYF. The CDR3 DNA reads as TGTTCGGGGGGAGGGGGCCCACAAGAGACCCAGTACTTC.

The chain is built from TRBV29-1 and TRBJ1-2; no definite D call. This CDR3 comprises 13 residues. The V end was cut by 4 bases, the J end by 4 bases, with 13 bases between. Germline V lookup: CDR1 SQVTM, CDR2 ANQGSEA. CDR3 nucleotide sequence: TGCAGCGTTGGGGCACTCCTAACCTATGGCTACACCTTC. The encoded protein is CSVGALLTYGYTF.

V usage is TRBV28 and J usage is TRBJ1-2; D is ambiguous. The CDR3 length is 15 residues. The germline V gene encodes CDR1 MDHEN and CDR2 SYDVKM. V lost 3 bases and J 8 bases, leaving 19 bases between the germline ends. CDR3 residues: CASSFAMSGGGGYTF. The CDR3 nucleotides read TGTGCCAGCAGTTTCGCGATGAGTGGAGGAGGGGGCTACACCTTC.

J is TRBJ2-3 and V is TRBV6-1, with TRBD2 identical over 11 bases. This CDR3 is built from 14 residues. Losses at the gene ends were 11 bases for V and 5 bases for J; bases not matched to a gene: 9. Germline-derived CDR1 and CDR2 are MNHNS and SASEGT. CDR3 loop: CAGSFSGRVDTQYF. The DNA for the CDR3 is TGTGCCGGCTCTTTTAGCGGGAGGGTAGATACGCAGTATTTT.

The rearrangement uses TRBV5-1 and TRBJ1-3; the match to TRBD1 covers 10 bases. There are 16 residues in the CDR3. V shed 4 bases, J shed 0 bases, and the junction held 4 bases outside the gene matches. Germline V gives CDR1 SGHRS, CDR2 YFSETQ. The CDR3 nucleotides are TGCGCCAGCAGCCCAGGGACAGGGGCCTCTGGAAACACCATATATTTT. Encoded protein: CASSPGTGASGNTIYF. The variable domain in full, with the rest retrieved from reference TRBV5-1 and TRBJ1-3, is KAGVTQTPRYLIKTRGQQVTLSCSPISGHRSVSWYQQTPGQGLQFLFEYFSETQRNKGNFPGRFSGRQFSNSRSEMNVSTLELGDSALYLCASSPGTGASGNTIYFGEGSWLTVV.

This chain links TRBV20-1 with TRBJ1-1; D gene unclear. CDR1 DFQATT and CDR2 SNEGSKA come from the germline V gene (reference sequence). CDR3 size: 11 residues. Deletions cut 2 bases from V and 4 bases from J, with 5 bases between. This chain's CDR3 is CSARWGTEAFF. The DNA for the CDR3 is TGCAGTGCTAGATGGGGCACTGAAGCTTTCTTT.

The chain has TRBV7-2 and TRBJ2-3, with D uncertain. The CDR3 loop spans 15 amino acids. Trimming shortened V by 0 bases and J by 5 bases, and 12 bases separated the two germline ends. Germline V gene sequence: CDR1 SGHTA, CDR2 FQGNSA. CDR3 sequence reads: CASSLAPISGDTQYF. Here the CDR3 DNA reads TGTGCCAGCAGCTTAGCGCCGATTTCCGGAGATACGCAGTATTTT.

The V and J genes are TRBV2 and TRBJ1-1, with D unclear. The germline V and J ends were trimmed by 2 bases and 7 bases, with 8 bases remaining between them. CDR1 and CDR2 from the germline V gene are SNHLY and FYNNEI. This CDR3 comprises 12 residues. This CDR3 is CASSEFDLEAFF. The CDR3 bases are TGTGCCAGCAGTGAATTCGACCTTGAAGCTTTCTTT.